This T cell receptor beta chain was captured in a study of cytomegalovirus exposure and HLA in healthy donors. PCR involved 60 Vbeta and 13 Jbeta primers. Profiling relied on immunoSEQ multiplex PCR, and the TCRdb table lists in-frame clones only, not all of them. The table has more than 95,000 clones, around 67% seen once. Study conclusions and caveats: Among immune exposure information, only CMV serostatus was available. Earlier analysis yielded a pattern in which most TCR beta V segments were productive about 90% or about 30% of the time. It emerged from a later analysis that several of the most significant clusters appeared to be linked to common viral pathogens.

The germline gives CDR1 MNHEY, CDR2 SMNVEV (reference sequence). The CDR3 spans 17 residues. V was pared by 6 bases and J by 2 bases, with 13 bases of the junction left unmatched. Notes on this clone: Its cognate antigen is unknown.

Material: PBMCs. The TCR comes from a woman aged 50 to 60 in good health and CMV-seronegative. The V and J genes are TRBV27 and TRBJ1-5; 7 bases map to TRBD1. The DNA for the CDR3 is TGTGCCAGCAGACGGACAGGTTCGGATATTGGCAATCAGCCCCAGCATTTT. Amino acids: CASRRTGSDIGNQPQHF.